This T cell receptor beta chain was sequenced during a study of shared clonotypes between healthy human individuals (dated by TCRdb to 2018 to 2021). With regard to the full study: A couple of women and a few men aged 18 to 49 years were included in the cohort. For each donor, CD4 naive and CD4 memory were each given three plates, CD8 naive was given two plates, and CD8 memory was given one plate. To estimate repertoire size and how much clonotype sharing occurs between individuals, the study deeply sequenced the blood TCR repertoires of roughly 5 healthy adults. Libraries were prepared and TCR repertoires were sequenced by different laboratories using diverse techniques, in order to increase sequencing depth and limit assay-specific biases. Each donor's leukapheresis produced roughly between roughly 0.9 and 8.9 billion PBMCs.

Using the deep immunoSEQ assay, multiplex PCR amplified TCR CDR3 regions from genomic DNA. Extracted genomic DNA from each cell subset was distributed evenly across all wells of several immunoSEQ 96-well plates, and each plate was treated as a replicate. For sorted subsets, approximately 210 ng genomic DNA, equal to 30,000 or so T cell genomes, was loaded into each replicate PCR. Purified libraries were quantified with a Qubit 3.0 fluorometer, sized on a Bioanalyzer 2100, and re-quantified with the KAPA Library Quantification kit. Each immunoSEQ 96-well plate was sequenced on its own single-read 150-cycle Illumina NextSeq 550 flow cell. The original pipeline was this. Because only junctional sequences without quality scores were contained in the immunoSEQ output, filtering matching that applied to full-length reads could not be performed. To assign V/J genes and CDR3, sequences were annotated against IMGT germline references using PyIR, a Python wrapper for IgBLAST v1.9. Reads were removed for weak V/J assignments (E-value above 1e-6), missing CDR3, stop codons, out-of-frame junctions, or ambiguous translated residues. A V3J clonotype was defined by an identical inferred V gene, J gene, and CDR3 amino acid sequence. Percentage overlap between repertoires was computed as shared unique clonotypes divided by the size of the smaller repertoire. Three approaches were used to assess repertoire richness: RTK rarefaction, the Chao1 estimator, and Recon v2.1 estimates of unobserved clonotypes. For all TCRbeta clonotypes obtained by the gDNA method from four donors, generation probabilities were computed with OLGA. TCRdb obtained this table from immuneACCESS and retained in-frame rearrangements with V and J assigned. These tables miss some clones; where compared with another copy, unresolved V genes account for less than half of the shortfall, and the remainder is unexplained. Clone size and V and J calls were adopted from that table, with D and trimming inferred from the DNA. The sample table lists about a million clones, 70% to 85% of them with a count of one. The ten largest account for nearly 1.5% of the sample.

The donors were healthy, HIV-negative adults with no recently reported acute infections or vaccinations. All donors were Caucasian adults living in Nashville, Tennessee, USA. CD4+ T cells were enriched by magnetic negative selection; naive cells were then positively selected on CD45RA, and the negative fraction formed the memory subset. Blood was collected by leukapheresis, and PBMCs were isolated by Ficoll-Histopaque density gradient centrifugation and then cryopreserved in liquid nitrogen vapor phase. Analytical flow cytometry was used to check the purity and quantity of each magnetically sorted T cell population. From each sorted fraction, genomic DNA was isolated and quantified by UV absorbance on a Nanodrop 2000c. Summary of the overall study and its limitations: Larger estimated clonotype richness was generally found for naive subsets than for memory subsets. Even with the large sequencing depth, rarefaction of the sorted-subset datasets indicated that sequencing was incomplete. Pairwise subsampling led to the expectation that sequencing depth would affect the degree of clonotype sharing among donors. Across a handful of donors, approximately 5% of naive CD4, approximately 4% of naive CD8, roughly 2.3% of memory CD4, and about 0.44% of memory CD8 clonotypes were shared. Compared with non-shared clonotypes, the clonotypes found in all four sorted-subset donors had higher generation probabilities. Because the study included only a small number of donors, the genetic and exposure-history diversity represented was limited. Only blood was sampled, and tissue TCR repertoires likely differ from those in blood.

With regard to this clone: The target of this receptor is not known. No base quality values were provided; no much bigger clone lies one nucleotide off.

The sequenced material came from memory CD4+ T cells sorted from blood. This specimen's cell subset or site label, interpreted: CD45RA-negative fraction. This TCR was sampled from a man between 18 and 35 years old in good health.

The nucleotide sequence is given as TGTGCCAGCGGTCCAAGGTTCGGAAACACCATATATTTT. Its protein is CASGPRFGNTIYF. In this chain, TRBV6-6 is recombined with TRBJ1-3; the D gene is not confidently resolved. Looking up the germline V gene (reference sequence) yields CDR1 MNHNY and CDR2 SVGAGI. At the junction V is shortened by 8 bases and J by 4 bases, with 12 bases in between. The CDR3 sequence holds 13 residues, the cysteine and phenylalanine included. This entry keeps only the CDR3 DNA: 39 bases, framed from base 1.